This entry features one T cell receptor (beta chain) sequence. The antigen remains unidentified. Germline and junction disagree at one end, which may indicate a read error. These data are taken from a study of cytomegalovirus exposure and HLA in healthy donors. General study points: Later on, a genetic analysis was performed. It linked a missense variant in DCLRE1C with V- and J-gene trimming of TCR beta. A few CMV-associated chains proved CMV antigen-specific in vitro. The study found most TCR sequences rare, yet found some public TCRs in many donors. There was a cluster of highly shared sequence variants that was likely a sequencing artifact.

The PCR contained 60 Vbeta and 13 Jbeta primers. Data came from immunoSEQ multiplex PCR; TCRdb stores just in-frame clones and leaves some out. Among some 180,000 clones, 65% to 85% were seen once, and the ten largest hold approximately 1.3%. This CDR3 is 15 amino acids long. CDR1 and CDR2 (germline): MNHNS, SASEGT. This clonotype originated in a girl between 10 and 17 years old in good health and CMV-seropositive. This rearrangement joins TRBV6-1 to TRBJ2-1; 9 bases line up with TRBD1. The sequenced sample was PBMCs. The CDR3 nucleotides read TGTGCCAGCAGGGAAGGACAGGGGATTGCGGATGAGCAGTTCTTC. Protein: CASREGQGIADEQFF.